This T cell receptor (beta chain) was found in a study of CD8 T cells in Susac syndrome. Findings and limits, study-wide: Individuals included in the TCR sequencing and HLA analysis were acknowledged by the study to be relatively few in number.

An amount of RNA that ranged from roughly 0.5 to 1 ug was reverse transcribed with random hexamers. Amplification of the TCR beta CDR3 was carried out by immunoSEQ multiplex PCR, which spanned a total of 54 Vbeta and 13 Jbeta segments. MiXCR, applied by TCRdb to the immunoSEQ multiplex PCR reads, yields one record per CDR3 protein. The data contain 300,000 to 350,000 distinct CDR3 sequences, roughly nine tenths of them seen just once; the ten biggest clones take up roughly 0.07%. FACS enriched CD8+ TEMRA cells, while bulk CD8+ and CD4+ were negatively isolated. Germline V lookup: CDR1 MNHEY, CDR2 SVGAGI. Trimming took 2 bases from V and 6 from J, leaving 20 bases between them. The CDR3 length is 17 residues. For this clonotype: What it recognizes is unknown.

This sequence was found in a human donor with multiple sclerosis. The rearrangement links TRBV6-5 to TRBJ2-1, with D possibly matching TRBD2 (6 bases). The source material was CD4+ T cells from PBMCs. The CDR3 spells CASSYVASVVTFNEQFF. The CDR3, as DNA: TGTGCCAGCAGTTACGTGGCTAGCGTAGTAACCTTCAATGAGCAGTTCTTC.